This entry lists 6 T cell receptor beta chains sequenced from one sample in a study of esophageal squamous cell carcinoma under preoperative chemotherapy. The time point here: after preoperative PTX-NDP chemotherapy. TCRdb processed the PCR reads anew with MiXCR; each CDR3 protein has one entry. Of some 32,000 distinct CDR3 sequences listed, around half are singletons. Collection of the sample occurred from a patient given preoperative chemotherapy. These receptors were taken from a human donor with esophageal squamous cell carcinoma. The donor label of this sample is uncertain.

This clonotype was detected many times. The chain recombines TRBV12-5 with TRBJ2-3; no clear D gene. Germline loops: CDR1 LGHNT, CDR2 FRNRAP. This CDR3 is 12 amino acids long. V was cut by 1 base and J by 2 bases, with 1 base left in between. CDR3 loop: CASGLDTDTQYF. CDR3 DNA: TGTGCTAGTGGTTTGGACACAGATACGCAGTATTTT.

Regarding this clonotype: An end of the junction differs from the germline gene, which may be a read error. The J gene is TRBJ2-3, the V gene TRBV27; TRBD1 aligns across 7 bases. Germline V gives CDR1 MNHEY, CDR2 SMNVEV (reference sequence). The CDR3 sequence is 14 residues long. CDR3 residues: CASRQGLSTNTQYF. CDR3 DNA: TGTGCCAGCCGACAGGGTTTGAGCACAAATACGCAGTATTTC.

About this clonotype itself: Because the CDR3's place on the DNA is in doubt, the DNA is left out and the CDR3 is given as listed by TCRdb. The V gene is TRBV7-2, the J gene TRBJ2-3; the table's D call, TRBD2, has no DNA check behind it. Germline V gene sequence: CDR1 SGHTA, CDR2 FQGNSA. Ends included, the CDR3 has 16 residues. CDR3 sequence reads: CASRVVGAGAKDTQYF.

The V gene is TRBV7-2, the J gene TRBJ2-1; 11 nucleotides line up with TRBD2. CDR1 is SGHTA, CDR2 FQGNSA, per germline. This CDR3 region has 17 residues. V gave up 5 bases and J gave up 10 bases; unmatched junction bases: 16. CDR3 in DNA: TGTGCCAGCAGCCCAGTCCCGCTAGCGGGAGGTACGAGGGAGCAGTTCTTC. It yields the protein CASSPVPLAGGTREQFF.

V usage is TRBV7-2 and J usage is TRBJ2-3; possible D gene TRBD2, 6 bases. The last part of the DNA fits TRBJ2-7 better; the J call may be wrong. CDR3 length: 16 residues. Germline values: CDR1 SGHTA, CDR2 FQGNSA. CDR3 amino acids: CASSFSGRGATNTQYF. The CDR3 DNA reads as TGTGCCAGCAGCTTCTCGGGGCGGGGTGCCACAAATACGCAGTACTTC.

Of note for this clonotype: Germline is not matched at one junction end, which may reflect a read error. The rearrangement uses TRBV10-3 and TRBJ2-3; D might be TRBD2 (7 bases). CDR1 is ENHRY, CDR2 SYGVKD, per germline. This CDR3 has 15 residues. In DNA form, the CDR3 reads TGTGCCGGTCGGCACGGGGGGCGTGCCCAAGATACCCAGTATTTC. Its protein product is CAGRHGGRAQDTQYF.